Presented here are 29 T cell receptor beta chains from one specimen sequenced in a study of blood T cell repertoires in COVID-19. Profiling relied on immunoSEQ multiplex PCR, and the TCRdb table lists in-frame clones only, not all of them. The sample shows 400,000 or so clones, about 87% of them seen only once. The sample was peripheral blood. These receptors all come from a human donor in a cohort sampled during active COVID-19.

This chain uses TRBV4-2 with TRBJ2-7; D ambiguous. Trimming removed 1 base from V and 3 bases from J, with 13 bases in between. Germline V gene data show CDR1 as LGHNA and CDR2 as YNFKEQ. The CDR3 loop spans 15 amino acids. This chain's CDR3 is CASSQVSQYVYEQYF. The CDR3 coding sequence is TGTGCCAGCAGCCAAGTATCACAGTACGTCTACGAGCAGTACTTC.

This clone was found a few times. The V and J genes are TRBV5-6 and TRBJ2-2; maybe TRBD1 (5 bases). V was clipped by 0 bases and J by 3 bases, with 12 bases between them. Germline CDR1 SGHDT, CDR2 YYEEEE. The CDR3 extends over 16 amino acids. The CDR3 is CASSLAKGWDTGELFF. The CDR3 coding sequence is TGTGCCAGCAGCTTGGCCAAGGGGTGGGACACCGGGGAGCTGTTTTTT.

The DNA of the CDR3 is TGTGCCAGTTCTCAATGGGCAGGGGGTAATGAAAAACTGTTTTTT. Protein product: CASSQWAGGNEKLFF. This chain links TRBV19 with TRBJ1-4, with TRBD1 matching over 7 bases. CDR1 is LNHDA and CDR2 is SQIVND in the germline V gene (reference sequence). Losses at the gene ends were 8 bases for V and 4 bases for J; bases not matched to a gene: 10. This CDR3 spans 15 amino acids.

The chain combines TRBV9 with TRBJ2-3, with 8 bases fitting TRBD2. From germline, CDR1 is SGDLS and CDR2 YYNGEE. The CDR3 sequence is 16 residues long. Trimming at V came to 0 bases and at J to 4 bases, leaving 7 bases not matched to a gene. The CDR3 sequence is CASSVDSGSPADTQYF. CDR3 bases: TGTGCCAGCAGCGTAGACAGCGGGAGCCCCGCAGATACGCAGTATTTT.

The chain carries TRBV5-4 and TRBJ2-1, with 9 bases matching TRBD2. Per the germline V gene, CDR1 is SGHNT and CDR2 is YYREEE (reference sequence). This CDR3 has 13 amino acids. Germline trimming cut 4 bases from V and 8 bases from J; bases unmatched to any gene: 4. CDR3 nucleotides: TGTGCCAGCAGCCTTTGGACTAGCGATGAGCAGTTCTTC. It codes for CASSLWTSDEQFF.

The chain uses TRBV30 and TRBJ1-2, with 10 bases identical to TRBD1. The CDR3 is made up of 13 amino acids. The germline gives CDR1 GTSNPN, CDR2 SVGIG (reference sequence). After removal of 3 bases from V and 6 bases from J, the junction contained 4 bases not matched to a gene. CDR3 sequence: CAWRGQGWDGYTF. In DNA form, the CDR3 reads TGTGCCTGGAGGGGACAGGGGTGGGATGGCTACACCTTC.

The chain links TRBV27 to TRBJ2-7, with 9 bases aligning to TRBD1. This CDR3 contains 15 residues. V was pared by 6 bases and J by 0 bases, with 6 bases of the junction left unmatched. CDR1 is MNHEY, CDR2 SMNVEV, per germline (reference sequence). The chain's CDR3 is CASSPGTGSSYEQYF. The CDR3 nucleotides are TGTGCCAGCAGCCCCGGGACAGGGAGCTCCTACGAGCAGTACTTC.

V usage is TRBV30 and J usage is TRBJ2-2; 13 nucleotides align to TRBD2. Trimming cost V 4 bases and J 0 bases; bases outside gene matches: 11. The CDR3 runs to 19 residues. Germline assignment: CDR1 GTSNPN and CDR2 SVGIG (reference sequence). The CDR3 nucleotides read TGTGCCTGGAATGTAGGCCTGGGACTAGCGGGGACGAACACCGGGGAGCTGTTTTTT. Amino acid sequence: CAWNVGLGLAGTNTGELFF. The whole variable domain, remainder taken from reference TRBV30 and TRBJ2-2, is SQTIHQWPATLVQPVGSPLSLECTVEGTSNPNLYWYRQAAGRGLQLLFYSVGIGQISSEVPQNLSASRPQDRQFILSSKKLLLSDSGFYLCAWNVGLGLAGTNTGELFFGEGSRLTVL.

The genes are TRBV28 and TRBJ2-5; D remains unclear. In germline, CDR1 is MDHEN, CDR2 SYDVKM. The germline V and J ends were trimmed by 6 bases and 4 bases, with 12 bases remaining between them. The CDR3 contains 13 residues. The CDR3 nucleotides read TGTGCCAGCAGCCCAGATGCCCCAGAGACCCAGTACTTC. This encodes CASSPDAPETQYF.

This chain uses TRBV6-6 with TRBJ2-7; TRBD1 agrees at 8 bases. Germline V gene lookup returns CDR1 MNHNY and CDR2 SVGAGI (reference sequence). Germline trimming cut 2 bases from V and 6 bases from J; bases unmatched to any gene: 9. This CDR3 spans 15 amino acids. The CDR3 DNA reads as TGTGCCAGCAGTTACCGCGGACAGGGCGGAGGCGAGCAGTACTTC. Protein product: CASSYRGQGGGEQYF.

The chain links TRBV5-5 to TRBJ2-1; D possibly corresponds to TRBD1 (6 bases). CDR3 size: 14 residues. Trimming stripped 3 bases from V and 2 bases from J, with 9 bases between. CDR1 and CDR2 (germline): SGHKS, YYEKEE (reference sequence). For the CDR3, the DNA is TGTGCCAGCAGCTCAGGACAGACCTACAATGAGCAGTTCTTC. This encodes CASSSGQTYNEQFF.

This chain connects TRBV7-2 to TRBJ2-5; tentatively, D is TRBD2 (7 bases). The germline V gene has CDR1 SGHTA and CDR2 FQGNSA. This CDR3 region has 19 residues. Deletions cut 4 bases from V and 3 bases from J, with 27 bases between. Here the CDR3 reads CASSSLRGTNGRDKETQYF. The CDR3 DNA reads TGTGCCAGCAGCTCCCTCCGGGGGACAAATGGGAGGGATAAAGAGACCCAGTACTTC.

The rearrangement links TRBV7-2 to TRBJ2-7; 11 bases map to TRBD2. The CDR3 extends over 15 amino acids. J was trimmed by 3 bases and V by 0 bases; bases with no gene match: 1. Germline assignment: CDR1 SGHTA and CDR2 FQGNSA. This CDR3 reads CASSLASGGDYEQYF. Here the CDR3 DNA reads TGTGCCAGCAGCTTAGCTAGCGGGGGGGACTACGAGCAGTACTTC. Combining the CDR3 with reference TRBV7-2 and TRBJ2-7 gives the whole variable domain GAGVSQSPSNKVTEKGKDVELRCDPISGHTALYWYRQSLGQGLEFLIYFQGNSAPDKSGLPSDRFSAERTGGSVSTLTIQRTQQEDSAVYLCASSLASGGDYEQYFGPGTRLTVT.

V is TRBV3-1 (or the pseudogene TRBV3-2) and J is TRBJ2-3; D unclear. CDR1 is LGHDT, CDR2 YNNKEL, per germline (reference sequence). This CDR3 has 15 residues. The V end lost 0 bases, the J end lost 2 bases, and 9 bases lay between the germline ends. CDR3 region: CASSQDPGPTDTQYF. Written as DNA, the CDR3 is TGTGCCAGCAGCCAAGATCCTGGCCCCACAGATACGCAGTATTTT.

V is TRBV2 and J is TRBJ1-5; perhaps TRBD1 as D (5 bases). This CDR3 has 12 amino acids. Trimming stripped 5 bases from V and 9 bases from J, with 11 bases between. Germline V gene lookup returns CDR1 SNHLY and CDR2 FYNNEI. The CDR3 DNA sequence: TGTGCCAGCAGTTTTCGAGACAGGCCCCAGCATTTT. It codes for CASSFRDRPQHF.

This chain joins TRBV7-6 and TRBJ2-1, with a possible D match to TRBD1 (6 bases). V lost 5 bases and J 4 bases, leaving 18 bases between the germline ends. CDR1 and CDR2 (germline): SGHVS, FNYEAQ. This CDR3 is 16 amino acids long. The CDR3 DNA is TGTGCCAGCAGCCCAGACCCGCGACAGGCTTACAATGAGCAGTTCTTC. Translating it yields CASSPDPRQAYNEQFF.

The V gene is TRBV27, the J gene TRBJ2-7; D remains unclear. This CDR3 contains 16 residues. V dropped 1 base and J dropped 0 bases, with 13 bases sitting between them. Germline-derived CDR1 and CDR2 are MNHEY and SMNVEV (reference sequence). As DNA, the CDR3 is TGTGCCAGCAGTTTATTTGGCCCCCAAAGCTCCTACGAGCAGTACTTC. This gives the protein CASSLFGPQSSYEQYF.

The gene calls are TRBV29-1 and TRBJ1-4, with 8 bases fitting TRBD1. CDR1 and CDR2 from the germline V gene are SQVTM and ANQGSEA. Losses at the gene ends were 6 bases for V and 5 bases for J; bases not matched to a gene: 11. This CDR3 has 15 amino acids. CDR3 residues: CSVLGTGEPNEKLFF. The CDR3 bases are TGCAGCGTACTAGGGACAGGCGAACCCAATGAAAAACTGTTTTTT. The full variable domain, with the rest looked up from reference TRBV29-1 and TRBJ1-4, is SAVISQKPSRDICQRGTSLTIQCQVDSQVTMMFWYRQQPGQSLTLIATANQGSEATYESGFVIDKFPISRPNLTFSTLTVSNMSPEDSSIYLCSVLGTGEPNEKLFFGSGTQLSVL.

The chain has TRBV30 and TRBJ1-6, with 8 bases identical to TRBD1. This CDR3 contains 13 residues. Germline assignment: CDR1 GTSNPN and CDR2 SVGIG (reference sequence). J gave up 5 bases and V 6 bases, and 3 bases lay outside the gene matches. Here the CDR3 DNA reads TGTGCCTGTCAGACAGGGGATAATTCACCCCTCCACTTT. Translated: CACQTGDNSPLHF.

The rearrangement uses TRBV18 and TRBJ1-2, with TRBD1 identical over 8 bases. Trimming removed 3 bases from V and 7 bases from J; junction bases left unmatched: 7. The germline V gene has CDR1 KGHSH and CDR2 LQKENI. The CDR3 is made up of 14 amino acids. DNA of the CDR3: TGTGCCAGCTCACCCTCGGGACAGGTTCGTGGCTACACCTTC. It yields the protein CASSPSGQVRGYTF.

This clone was detected once. This chain links TRBV4-1 with TRBJ2-3; D remains unclear. The CDR3 is 14 amino acids. V was clipped by 0 bases and J by 2 bases, with 6 bases between them. CDR1 and CDR2 (germline): MGHRA, YSYEKL. The CDR3 loop reads CASSQESYTDTQYF. The CDR3 region has the DNA TGCGCCAGCAGCCAAGAAAGCTACACAGATACGCAGTATTTT.

This chain connects TRBV20-1 to TRBJ2-1; D is unresolved. Trimming left V 3 bases short and J 0 bases short, with 12 bases between. The CDR3 length is 15 residues. Germline assignment: CDR1 DFQATT and CDR2 SNEGSKA (reference sequence). As DNA, the CDR3 is TGCAGTGCTAGTCCCACGAGGAGCTCCTACAATGAGCAGTTCTTC. This gives the protein CSASPTRSSYNEQFF.

The DNA for the CDR3 is TGTGCCAGCAGTTGGGGAGGGGGCACTGAAGCTTTCTTT. Translating it yields CASSWGGGTEAFF. The chain employs TRBV27 and TRBJ1-1; possibly TRBD1 for D (6 bases). Germline V gene lookup returns CDR1 MNHEY and CDR2 SMNVEV (reference sequence). Deletions cut 4 bases from V and 4 bases from J, with 10 bases between. The CDR3 length is 13 residues.

This chain joins TRBV7-6 and TRBJ2-1; D is unresolved. From germline, CDR1 is SGHVS and CDR2 FNYEAQ. V lost 5 bases, J lost 7 bases, and 9 bases lay in between. The CDR3 is 12 amino acids. In DNA, the CDR3 is TGTGCCAGCAGCCGTTCCAGGAATGAGCAGTTCTTC. It translates to CASSRSRNEQFF.

The chain carries TRBV19 and TRBJ1-5, with 7 bases aligning to TRBD1. This CDR3 spans 13 amino acids. Germline CDR1 reads LNHDA; CDR2 reads SQIVND (reference sequence). The V segment lost 9 bases and the J segment 6 bases; nucleotides outside the gene matches: 8. Here the CDR3 reads CASIDRVGQPQHF. Written as DNA, the CDR3 is TGTGCCAGCATCGACAGGGTGGGTCAGCCCCAGCATTTT.

This chain connects TRBV2 to TRBJ1-4; unclear D gene. CDR1 is SNHLY and CDR2 is FYNNEI in the germline V gene. CDR3 length: 15 residues. The V gene lost 6 bases and the J gene lost 0 bases, with 11 bases spanning the gap. CDR3 loop: CASRAYRTTNEKLFF. The CDR3 DNA reads TGTGCCAGCAGGGCCTACAGAACAACTAATGAAAAACTGTTTTTT.

The gene calls are TRBV19 and TRBJ2-7; D not resolved. V was trimmed by 0 bases and J by 3 bases, leaving 9 bases between them. The CDR3 is 14 residues long. The V gene's germline CDR1 is LNHDA and CDR2 SQIVND (reference sequence). The CDR3 DNA reads TGTGCCAGTAGTATAGATCGAGGCAGCTACGAGCAGTACTTC. Translated, it gives CASSIDRGSYEQYF.

J is TRBJ1-5 and V is TRBV28; 7 positions agree with TRBD1. Unmatched junction bases numbered 6, after V lost 7 bases and J lost 3 bases. The CDR3 runs to 14 residues. CDR1 and CDR2 from the germline V gene are MDHEN and SYDVKM. CDR3 in DNA: TGTGCCAGCACCCTAGGGGGCGACAATCAGCCCCAGCATTTT. Residues: CASTLGGDNQPQHF.

This chain uses TRBV28 with TRBJ1-4; 7 bases agree with TRBD1. The CDR3 sequence is 16 residues long. From germline, CDR1 is MDHEN and CDR2 SYDVKM. Germline trimming cut 5 bases from V and 4 bases from J; bases unmatched to any gene: 10. The DNA for the CDR3 is TGTGCCAGCAGTCTATCGGGACAGACCTTTAATGAAAAACTGTTTTTT. Amino acid sequence: CASSLSGQTFNEKLFF.